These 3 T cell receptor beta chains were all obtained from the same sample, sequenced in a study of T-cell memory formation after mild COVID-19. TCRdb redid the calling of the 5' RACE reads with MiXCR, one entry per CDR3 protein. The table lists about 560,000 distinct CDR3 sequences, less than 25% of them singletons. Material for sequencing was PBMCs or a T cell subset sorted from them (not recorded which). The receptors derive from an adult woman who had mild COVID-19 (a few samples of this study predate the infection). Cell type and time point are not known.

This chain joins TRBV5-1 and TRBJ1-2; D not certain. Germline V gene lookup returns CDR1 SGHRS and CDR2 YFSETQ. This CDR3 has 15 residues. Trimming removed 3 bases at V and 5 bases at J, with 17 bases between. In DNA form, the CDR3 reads TGCGCCAGCAGCTCCGGATCCCTGGGCCCTTATGGCTACACCTTC. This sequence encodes CASSSGSLGPYGYTF. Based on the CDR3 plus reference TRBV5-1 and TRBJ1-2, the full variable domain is KAGVTQTPRYLIKTRGQQVTLSCSPISGHRSVSWYQQTPGQGLQFLFEYFSETQRNKGNFPGRFSGRQFSNSRSEMNVSTLELGDSALYLCASSSGSLGPYGYTFGSGTRLTVV.

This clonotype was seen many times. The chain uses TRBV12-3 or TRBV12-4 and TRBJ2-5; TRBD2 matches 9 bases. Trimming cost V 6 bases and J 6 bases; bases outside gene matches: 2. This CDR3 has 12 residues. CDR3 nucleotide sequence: TGTGCCAGCAGCGGACTAGCGAAGACCCAGTACTTC. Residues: CASSGLAKTQYF.

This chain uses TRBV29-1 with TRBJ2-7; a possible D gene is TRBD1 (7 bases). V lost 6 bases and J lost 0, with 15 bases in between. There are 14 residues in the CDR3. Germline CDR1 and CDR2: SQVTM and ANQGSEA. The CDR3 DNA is TGCAGCGTCCGGACAGGACTAAACTCCTACGAGCAGTACTTC. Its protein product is CSVRTGLNSYEQYF.